A single sample gave rise to the 28 T cell receptor beta chains below, sequenced in a study of CD8 T cells in Susac syndrome. RNA amounts of roughly 0.5 to 1 ug underwent reverse transcription with random hexamers. TCRdb called the immunoSEQ multiplex PCR reads again in MiXCR, with one record for every CDR3 protein. Among around 170,000 distinct CDR3 sequences listed, just under 95% were seen once. The specimen sequenced was CD8+ T cells from PBMCs. Receptors originate from a human donor with Susac syndrome.

This sequence joins TRBV12-3 or TRBV12-4 and TRBJ2-7; 8 nucleotides agree with TRBD2. The CDR3 is made up of 12 amino acids. V gave up 6 bases and J gave up 6 bases; unmatched junction bases: 4. CDR3 region: CASRLGLAEQYF. The CDR3 DNA follows: TGTGCCAGCAGGCTAGGACTAGCCGAGCAGTACTTC.

CDR3 in DNA: TGCGCCAGCAGTCCCCCCTCAGGGCGGATTAACACTGAAGCTTTCTTT. Its translation: CASSPPSGRINTEAFF. V usage is TRBV23-1 and J usage is TRBJ1-1; possibly TRBD1 for D (5 bases). TRBV23-1 is designated an ORF whose function remains uncertain. Trimming removed 4 bases from V and 2 bases from J, with 17 bases in between. The CDR3 spans 16 residues.

V and J are TRBV5-6 and TRBJ1-1; D unclear. V gave up 4 bases and J gave up 4 bases, with 11 bases separating them. Germline values: CDR1 SGHDT, CDR2 YYEEEE. The CDR3 has 13 amino acids. CDR3 sequence: CASSLVEATEAFF. The DNA of the CDR3 is TGTGCCAGCAGCCTCGTGGAGGCCACTGAAGCTTTCTTT.

The J gene is TRBJ1-3, the V gene TRBV5-4, with D tentatively TRBD1 (6 bases). The germline V gene has CDR1 SGHNT and CDR2 YYREEE (reference sequence). The CDR3 is 14 amino acids. The V end was cut by 4 bases, the J end by 1 base, with 9 bases between. CDR3 bases: TGTGCCAGCAGCCGAGACAGGTCTGGAAACACCATATATTTT. Protein sequence: CASSRDRSGNTIYF.

The V gene is TRBV29-1, the J gene TRBJ1-1, with D unresolved. The CDR3 has 13 residues. In germline, CDR1 is SQVTM, CDR2 ANQGSEA. With 6 bases removed from V and 1 base from J, the gap between germline ends came to 12 bases. This CDR3 reads CSVYSARNTEAFF. The CDR3 nucleotides read TGCAGCGTATATTCAGCCCGGAACACTGAAGCTTTCTTT.

CDR3 residues: CASSLDSLYGYTF. Here the CDR3 DNA reads TGTGCCAGCAGTTTAGACAGTCTCTATGGCTACACCTTC. The V gene is TRBV12-3 or TRBV12-4, the J gene TRBJ1-2; D unresolved. Trimming took off 1 base at V and 4 bases at J, with 7 bases between the two ends. This CDR3 has 13 residues.

The rearrangement joins TRBV15 to TRBJ2-1, with 8 bases matching TRBD2. Per the germline V gene, CDR1 is LNHNV and CDR2 is YYDKDF (reference sequence). This CDR3 spans 16 amino acids. J lost 2 bases, V lost 5 bases, and 8 bases had no gene match. This CDR3 is CATSPVHSGAYNEQFF. The CDR3 bases are TGTGCCACCAGCCCAGTGCATAGCGGGGCCTACAATGAGCAGTTCTTC.

The chain couples TRBV6-5 to TRBJ2-7; 14 bases match TRBD2. The CDR3 length is 16 residues. Germline V lookup: CDR1 MNHEY, CDR2 SVGAGI. The J segment lost 6 bases and the V segment lost 3 bases, leaving 7 bases of the junction unmatched. Here the CDR3 DNA reads TGTGCCAGCAGTTATAGCGGGACTAGCGGGAGATTCGAGCAGTACTTC. Its protein is CASSYSGTSGRFEQYF.

This clonotype was recorded once. This rearrangement joins TRBV19 to TRBJ2-3; D may be TRBD2 (6 bases). The ends were cut back, 4 bases at V and 11 bases at J, with 10 bases in the middle. CDR3 size: 11 residues. Per the germline V gene, CDR1 is LNHDA and CDR2 is SQIVND (reference sequence). This CDR3 is CASSTYGGQYF. CDR3 in DNA: TGTGCCAGTAGTACCTACGGGGGGCAGTATTTT.

The rearrangement joins TRBV4-1 to TRBJ2-7; 8 nucleotides line up with TRBD2. Germline CDR1 MGHRA, CDR2 YSYEKL. The CDR3 covers 13 residues. Unmatched junction bases numbered 0, after V lost 2 bases and J lost 3 bases. In nucleotides, the CDR3 is TGCGCCAGCAGCCAAAGCGGGAGCTACGAGCAGTACTTC. Its protein product is CASSQSGSYEQYF.

The chain is built from TRBV7-3 and TRBJ2-2; D is possibly TRBD1 or TRBD2 (6 bases each). V was pared by 5 bases and J by 0 bases, with 13 bases between. CDR3 size: 16 residues. Germline V gives CDR1 SGHTA, CDR2 FQGTGA. In DNA form, the CDR3 reads TGTGCCAGCAGCCCCACAGGGAGGCCGAACACCGGGGAGCTGTTTTTT. This encodes CASSPTGRPNTGELFF.

The chain carries TRBV13 and TRBJ1-1; tentative D call: TRBD1 (6 bases). This CDR3 region has 14 residues. V lost 5 bases, J lost 10 bases, and 20 bases lay in between. Germline CDR1 is PRHDT and CDR2 is FYEKMQ (reference sequence). CDR3 DNA sequence: TGTGCCAGCAGCCCACTTACAGGGTCCGCTGGAGCTTTCTTT. As protein: CASSPLTGSAGAFF. Full variable domain (rest looked up from reference TRBV13 and TRBJ1-1): AAGVIQSPRHLIKEKRETATLKCYPIPRHDTVYWYQQGPGQDPQFLISFYEKMQSDKGSIPDRFSAQQFSDYHSELNMSSLELGDSALYFCASSPLTGSAGAFFGQGTRLTVV.

The V call is TRBV20-1, the J call TRBJ2-5, with 11 bases identical to TRBD2. Germline V lookup: CDR1 DFQATT, CDR2 SNEGSKA (reference sequence). V was clipped by 2 bases and J by 5 bases; unmatched bases: 1. The CDR3 has 13 amino acids. CDR3 nucleotides: TGCAGTGCTAGAAGACTAGCGGGGGAGACCCAGTACTTC. Translation: CSARRLAGETQYF.

The chain links TRBV7-9 to TRBJ2-3; D remains ambiguous. Per the germline V gene, CDR1 is SEHNR and CDR2 is FQNEAQ (reference sequence). V was cut by 4 bases and J by 1 base, with 9 bases left in between. This CDR3 spans 14 amino acids. Here the CDR3 DNA reads TGTGCCAGCAGCTCCCTCCGGGGCACAGATACGCAGTATTTT. Protein: CASSSLRGTDTQYF.

This clonotype showed up just once. The rearrangement links TRBV6-5 to TRBJ2-1; tentatively, D is TRBD2 (6 bases). The CDR3 totals 14 residues. V lost 5 bases and J lost 3, with 11 bases in between. Germline CDR1 MNHEY, CDR2 SVGAGI. CDR3 nucleotide sequence: TGTGCCAGCAGTCCACGGGACTTCTACAATGAGCAGTTCTTC. Translation: CASSPRDFYNEQFF.

This chain connects TRBV28 to TRBJ1-5, with D unclear. Germline loops: CDR1 MDHEN, CDR2 SYDVKM. V was clipped by 3 bases and J by 6 bases, with 6 bases between them. The CDR3 consists of 12 residues. CDR3 DNA: TGTGCCAGCAGTTTCGCACCTCAGCCCCAGCATTTT. This codes for CASSFAPQPQHF.

The gene calls are TRBV28 and TRBJ2-1; maybe TRBD2 (5 bases). CDR3 length: 15 amino acids. CDR1 MDHEN and CDR2 SYDVKM come from the germline V gene. V was trimmed by 1 base and J by 3 bases, leaving 10 bases between them. CDR3 region: CASSLSSGLYNEQFF. The CDR3 coding sequence is TGTGCCAGCAGTTTATCGTCCGGACTCTACAATGAGCAGTTCTTC.

The chain recombines TRBV11-2 with TRBJ2-1; tentative D call: TRBD1 (5 bases). The germline CDR1 and CDR2 sequences are SGHAT and FQNNGV. The CDR3 covers 18 residues. V was clipped by 1 base and J by 0 bases, with 16 bases between them. The CDR3 region is CASSLGDLGPSSYNEQFF. The CDR3 DNA follows: TGTGCCAGCAGCTTAGGCGATCTGGGGCCGAGCTCCTACAATGAGCAGTTCTTC. The variable domain in full, completed from reference TRBV11-2 and TRBJ2-1, reads EAGVAQSPRYKIIEKRQSVAFWCNPISGHATLYWYQQILGQGPKLLIQFQNNGVVDDSQLPKDRFSAERLKGVDSTLKIQPAKLEDSAVYLCASSLGDLGPSSYNEQFFGPGTRLTVL.

V and J are TRBV28 and TRBJ1-5; D not certain. From germline, CDR1 is MDHEN and CDR2 SYDVKM. CDR3 length: 12 residues. Trimming took 6 bases from V and 4 from J, leaving 7 bases between them. CDR3 DNA sequence: TGTGCCAGCAGCAACCCTAATCAGCCCCAGCATTTT. Residues: CASSNPNQPQHF.

This clonotype was recorded once. The CDR3 DNA is TGTGCCACCAGTGCGACAGGGGGCTTCACCGGGGAGCTGTTTTTT. Translation gives CATSATGGFTGELFF. This rearrangement joins TRBV24-1 to TRBJ2-2; the match to TRBD1 covers 10 bases. The trim removed 5 bases at V and 4 bases at J, leaving 3 bases unmatched. The length of the CDR3 is 15 residues. The V gene's germline CDR1 is KGHDR and CDR2 SFDVKD.

This chain uses TRBV5-6 with TRBJ2-1; 7 bases map to TRBD2. CDR1 and CDR2 (germline): SGHDT, YYEEEE. CDR3 size: 15 residues. J was trimmed by 6 bases and V by 2 bases; bases with no gene match: 8. The CDR3 sequence: CASSLGGLGVNEQFF. The CDR3 coding sequence is TGTGCCAGCAGCTTAGGAGGACTAGGTGTCAATGAGCAGTTCTTC.

This chain uses TRBV12-3 or TRBV12-4 with TRBJ1-2; a possible D gene is TRBD1 (6 bases). The V gene lost 5 bases and the J gene lost 6 bases, with 13 bases spanning the gap. This CDR3 contains 13 residues. The CDR3 nucleotides read TGTGCCAGCAGTCCCGACAGGACCCATGGCTACACCTTC. Residues: CASSPDRTHGYTF.

As to this clonotype: At one end, the junction sequence differs from germline, possibly due to a read error. The chain carries TRBV15 and TRBJ2-3, with D possibly matching TRBD1 (6 bases). Germline V gene lookup returns CDR1 LNHNV and CDR2 YYDKDF (reference sequence). The CDR3 contains 14 residues. The CDR3, as DNA: TGTGCCGCCAGCAGAGGGCAAGGGGGAGATACGCAGTATTTT. The encoded protein is CAASRGQGGDTQYF.

The count of this clonotype is one. The chain has TRBV19 and TRBJ2-1; no firm D call. CDR1 is LNHDA and CDR2 is SQIVND in the germline V gene (reference sequence). This CDR3 has 15 amino acids. V was shortened by 9 bases and J by 2 bases, with 17 bases between the two germline ends. CDR3 sequence reads: CASTQKSDAYNEQFF. DNA for the CDR3: TGTGCCAGCACCCAAAAGTCGGACGCCTACAATGAGCAGTTCTTC.

This clonotype was counted between two and nine times. The V and J genes are TRBV5-6 and TRBJ2-2; 8 bases line up with TRBD2. The V segment lost 3 bases and the J segment 1 base; nucleotides outside the gene matches: 2. CDR1 is SGHDT, CDR2 YYEEEE, per germline. The CDR3 has 15 residues. The CDR3 loop is CASSSLAGNTGELFF. DNA of the CDR3: TGTGCCAGCAGCTCTCTAGCGGGGAACACCGGGGAGCTGTTTTTT.

The chain carries TRBV20-1 and TRBJ2-7; 9 bases are shared with TRBD1. This CDR3 is 14 amino acids long. Trimming took 4 bases from V and 5 from J; bases not matched to a gene: 9. Germline-derived CDR1 and CDR2 are DFQATT and SNEGSKA (reference sequence). The DNA of the CDR3 is TGCAGTGCTACCCGAAGGACAGGGGCCCACGAGCAGTACTTC. Translation gives CSATRRTGAHEQYF.

The V gene is TRBV6-5, the J gene TRBJ2-1; D gene unclear. The CDR3 loop spans 15 amino acids. The V end was cut by 6 bases, the J end by 1 base, with 13 bases between. Germline CDR1 and CDR2: MNHEY and SVGAGI. DNA for the CDR3: TGTGCCAGCAGCCACATAAGATCTTCCTACAATGAGCAGTTCTTC. It translates to CASSHIRSSYNEQFF.

The rearrangement uses TRBV28 and TRBJ2-5; TRBD2 aligns across 11 bases. Germline V gene lookup returns CDR1 MDHEN and CDR2 SYDVKM. The trim removed 9 bases at V and 5 bases at J, leaving 14 bases unmatched. This CDR3 is 16 amino acids long. CDR3 in DNA: TGTGCCAGTAATAACCGGACTAGCGGGTTGTCGGAGACCCAGTACTTC. It yields the protein CASNNRTSGLSETQYF.